The 11 T cell receptor beta chains in this list originate from one sample, sequenced in a study of low-dose radiotherapy and immunotherapy resistance in tumors. As to time point: after trial treatment. Treatment of the sample: LDRT plus nivolumab, ipilimumab, low-dose cyclophosphamide and aspirin (RACIN trial). TCR amplification involved 20 PCR cycles with a constant-region primer and V-primer adapter. TCRdb re-called the reads through MiXCR, storing one row per CDR3 protein. The repertoire holds over 50,000 distinct CDR3 sequences, around 34% seen once, with around 8% in the top ten. The specimen comprised PBMCs, sampled after low-dose radiotherapy plus immunotherapy. These TCRs come from a male donor with rectosigmoid adenocarcinoma.

This clonotype was found many times. This rearrangement joins TRBV10-3 to TRBJ2-7; 9 bases are shared with TRBD1. Trimming took 2 bases from V and 3 from J; bases not matched to a gene: 8. This CDR3 region has 16 residues. From germline, CDR1 is ENHRY and CDR2 SYGVKD. Written as DNA, the CDR3 is TGTGCCATCAGTGAGCCCCGGGACAGGGCGAGCTACGAGCAGTACTTC. Translating it yields CAISEPRDRASYEQYF.

In this sample, this clonotype is medium-sized. The rearrangement links TRBV28 to TRBJ2-3, with a tentative D call TRBD1 (6 bases). CDR3 length equals 12 residues. The V end lost 5 bases, the J end lost 5 bases, and 8 bases lay between the germline ends. Germline CDR1 MDHEN, CDR2 SYDVKM. Here the CDR3 reads CASSTGLDTQYF. In nucleotides, the CDR3 is TGTGCCAGCAGTACAGGGTTAGATACGCAGTATTTT.

This chain links TRBV27 with TRBJ1-5, with a weak D call TRBD1 (6 bases). There are 13 residues in the CDR3. The V and J ends lost 6 bases and 7 bases respectively, with 13 bases between them. The germline gives CDR1 MNHEY, CDR2 SMNVEV (reference sequence). CDR3 coding DNA: TGTGCCAGCAGGGCAGGGGTCGGCCAGCCCCAGCATTTT. Translating it yields CASRAGVGQPQHF.

With respect to this clonotype: This likely stems from a read error, as it lies one base from a far larger clone. Since the CDR3 does not end with the conserved phenylalanine or tryptophan, this likely comes from a read error. This sequence joins TRBV7-6 and TRBJ2-7; D may be TRBD2 (6 bases). Trimming cost V 1 base and J 3 bases, with 10 bases left between them. CDR1 SGHVS and CDR2 FNYEAQ come from the germline V gene. The CDR3 covers 14 residues. CDR3 sequence (DNA): TGTGCCAGCAGCTTAGGCGGGGACGTCTACGAGCAGTACTAC. It codes for CASSLGGDVYEQYY.

The chain uses TRBV18 and TRBJ1-1, with D hard to call. V gave up 3 bases and J gave up 1 base, with 9 bases separating them. From germline, CDR1 is KGHSH and CDR2 LQKENI. This CDR3 comprises 14 residues. The CDR3 loop reads CASSPPVGNTEAFF. CDR3 in DNA: TGTGCCAGCTCACCCCCGGTAGGGAACACTGAAGCTTTCTTT.

This clonotype was observed at least ten times. The rearrangement joins TRBV2 to TRBJ2-7, with TRBD1 matching 11 bases. CDR3 length equals 14 residues. The V segment lost 6 bases and the J segment 2 bases; nucleotides outside the gene matches: 3. Germline-derived CDR1 and CDR2 are SNHLY and FYNNEI. In nucleotides, the CDR3 is TGTGCCAGCAGGGTGGACAGGGGGCCCTACGAGCAGTACTTC. It encodes CASRVDRGPYEQYF.

At least ten counts were recorded for this clonotype. V is TRBV12-3 or TRBV12-4 and J is TRBJ2-1; unclear D gene. Trimming took off 6 bases at V and 7 bases at J, with 16 bases between the two ends. This CDR3 spans 14 amino acids. CDR3 region: CASRDVSGRNEQFF. CDR3 coding DNA: TGTGCCAGCAGGGACGTTTCTGGTAGGAATGAGCAGTTCTTC.

The rearrangement joins TRBV12-3 or TRBV12-4 to TRBJ2-1; the match to TRBD1 covers 8 bases. The ends lost 10 bases at V and 6 bases at J; junction bases unmatched: 11. The CDR3 extends over 14 amino acids. The CDR3 reads CAITGSGGFNEQFF. For the CDR3, the DNA is TGTGCCATCACAGGATCAGGGGGCTTCAATGAGCAGTTCTTC.

This clonotype was picked up many times. This chain joins TRBV6-1 and TRBJ1-1; D possibly corresponds to TRBD1 (5 bases). The germline V gene encodes CDR1 MNHNS and CDR2 SASEGT. V was trimmed by 1 base and J by 0 bases, leaving 9 bases between them. CDR3 length equals 15 residues. The CDR3 nucleotides read TGTGCCAGCAGTGAAGGAACAGGAGTGAACACTGAAGCTTTCTTT. Amino acids: CASSEGTGVNTEAFF.

On this clonotype itself: At one end the junction does not follow the germline gene, possibly because of a read error. This sequence joins TRBV5-3 and TRBJ2-5; perhaps TRBD1 as D (6 bases). TRBV5-3 is an open reading frame whose function is uncertain. This CDR3 contains 16 residues. CDR3 bases: TGTGCCAGCAGCTTGGCTATTGGGGGCCGCCAAGAGACCCAGTACTTC. Residues: CASSLAIGGRQETQYF.

The table lists this clonotype with many counts. The DNA is left out, because the CDR3 cannot be placed on it with certainty; the CDR3 is given as TCRdb lists it. The V gene is TRBV28, the J gene TRBJ1-4. Germline-derived CDR1 and CDR2 are MDHEN and SYDVKM. With termini counted, the CDR3 has 14 amino acids. The chain's CDR3 is CASRGITNEKLFFF.